The entry below gives a single T cell receptor beta chain sequence along with its context. What it recognizes is unknown. This sample also contains other DNA sequences that code for the same CDR3. The data are from a study of shared clonotypes between healthy human individuals. Broader study findings: Incompleteness in sorted-subset sequencing, despite large depth, was shown by rarefaction.

Only in-frame clones appear in the TCRdb table, and some are missing; sequencing was by immunoSEQ multiplex PCR. The sample has fewer than 2.5 million clones, 90% to 95% seen once. The CDR3 has 12 residues. Trimming removed 1 base at V and 8 bases at J, with 5 bases between. The germline V gene encodes CDR1 SGHAT and CDR2 FQNNGV. Material for sequencing was naive CD4+ T cells from PBMCs. Sample subset: CD45RA+ positively selected. The source of this sequence is a man aged 18 to 30 in good health. Some clones in this sample may be carry-over from other donors' samples. The chain has TRBV11-2 and TRBJ1-4; no reliable D call. CDR3 sequence: CASSLAGEKLFF. The CDR3 DNA reads TGTGCCAGCAGCTTAGCGGGCGAAAAACTGTTTTTT.